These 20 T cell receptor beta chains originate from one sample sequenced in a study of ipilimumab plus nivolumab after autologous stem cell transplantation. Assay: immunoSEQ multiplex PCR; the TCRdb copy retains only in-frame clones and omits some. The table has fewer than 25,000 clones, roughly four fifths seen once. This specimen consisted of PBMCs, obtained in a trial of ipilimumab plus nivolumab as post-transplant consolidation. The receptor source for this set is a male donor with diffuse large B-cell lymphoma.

In DNA form, the CDR3 reads TGTGCCAGCGGCACAGGGGGCTGGGATAGCGGCTACACCTTC. It codes for CASGTGGWDSGYTF. The chain uses TRBV6-1 and TRBJ1-2, with 9 bases matching TRBD1. With V trimmed by 8 bases and J by 8 bases, 12 bases remained unmatched. CDR3 length: 14 residues. Germline V CDR1 and CDR2: MNHNS, SASEGT.

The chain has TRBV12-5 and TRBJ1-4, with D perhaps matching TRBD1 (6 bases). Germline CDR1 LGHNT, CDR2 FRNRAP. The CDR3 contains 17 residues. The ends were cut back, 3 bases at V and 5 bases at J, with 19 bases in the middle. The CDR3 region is CASGFDLRGGSNEKLFF. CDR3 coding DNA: TGTGCTAGTGGTTTCGACTTGAGGGGGGGCTCCAATGAAAAACTGTTTTTT. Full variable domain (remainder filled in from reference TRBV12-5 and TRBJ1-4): DARVTQTPRHKVTEMGQEVTMRCQPILGHNTVFWYRQTMMQGLELLAYFRNRAPLDDSGMPKDRFSAEMPDATLATLKIQPSEPRDSAVYFCASGFDLRGGSNEKLFFGSGTQLSVL.

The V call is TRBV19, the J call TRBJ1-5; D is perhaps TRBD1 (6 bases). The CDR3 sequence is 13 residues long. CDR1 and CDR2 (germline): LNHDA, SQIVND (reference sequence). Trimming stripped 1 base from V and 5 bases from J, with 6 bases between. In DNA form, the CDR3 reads TGTGCCAGTAGTATAGGGACAGATCAGCCCCAGCATTTT. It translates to CASSIGTDQPQHF.

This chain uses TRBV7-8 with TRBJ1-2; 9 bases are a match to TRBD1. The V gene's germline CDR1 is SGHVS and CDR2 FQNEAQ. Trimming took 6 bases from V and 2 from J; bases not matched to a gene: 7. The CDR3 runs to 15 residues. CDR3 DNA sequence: TGTGCCAGCAGGTCCACAGGGGGCGGAAACTATGGCTACACCTTC. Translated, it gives CASRSTGGGNYGYTF.

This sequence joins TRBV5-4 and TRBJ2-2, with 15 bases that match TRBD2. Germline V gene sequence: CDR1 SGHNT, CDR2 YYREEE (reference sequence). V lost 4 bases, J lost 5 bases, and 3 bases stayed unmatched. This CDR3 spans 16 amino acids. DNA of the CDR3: TGTGCCAGCAGCCCCGGGACTAGCGGGGGGACCGGGGAGCTGTTTTTT. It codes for CASSPGTSGGTGELFF.

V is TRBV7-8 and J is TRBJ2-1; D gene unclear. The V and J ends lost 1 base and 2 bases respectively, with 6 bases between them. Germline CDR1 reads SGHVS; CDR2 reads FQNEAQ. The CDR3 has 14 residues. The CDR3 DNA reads TGTGCCAGCAGCTTAGGTGGAACCTACAATGAGCAGTTCTTC. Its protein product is CASSLGGTYNEQFF.

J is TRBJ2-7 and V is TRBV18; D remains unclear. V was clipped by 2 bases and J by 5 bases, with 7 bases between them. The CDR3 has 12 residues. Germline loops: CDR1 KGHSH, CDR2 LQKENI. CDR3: CASSPGRNEQYF. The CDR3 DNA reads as TGTGCCAGCTCACCAGGCAGAAACGAGCAGTACTTC.

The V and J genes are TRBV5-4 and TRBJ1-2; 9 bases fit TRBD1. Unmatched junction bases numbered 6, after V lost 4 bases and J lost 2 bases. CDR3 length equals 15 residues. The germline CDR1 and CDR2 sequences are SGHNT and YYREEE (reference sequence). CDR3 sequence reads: CASSLGTGPNYGYTF. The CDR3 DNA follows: TGTGCCAGCAGCCTGGGGACAGGGCCGAACTATGGCTACACCTTC.

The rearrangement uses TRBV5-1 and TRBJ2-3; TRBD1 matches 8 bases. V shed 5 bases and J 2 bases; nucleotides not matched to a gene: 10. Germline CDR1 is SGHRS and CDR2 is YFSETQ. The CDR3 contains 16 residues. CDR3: CASSYPWGQDTDTQYF. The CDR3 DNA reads TGCGCCAGCAGTTATCCCTGGGGACAGGACACAGATACGCAGTATTTT. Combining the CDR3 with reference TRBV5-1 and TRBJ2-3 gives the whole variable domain KAGVTQTPRYLIKTRGQQVTLSCSPISGHRSVSWYQQTPGQGLQFLFEYFSETQRNKGNFPGRFSGRQFSNSRSEMNVSTLELGDSALYLCASSYPWGQDTDTQYFGPGTRLTVL.

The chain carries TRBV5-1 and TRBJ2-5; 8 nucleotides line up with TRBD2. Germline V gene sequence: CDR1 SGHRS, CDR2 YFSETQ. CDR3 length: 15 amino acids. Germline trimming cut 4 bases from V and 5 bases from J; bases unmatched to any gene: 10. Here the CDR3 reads CASSVLGLVGETQYF. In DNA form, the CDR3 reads TGCGCCAGCAGCGTCCTGGGACTAGTGGGGGAGACCCAGTACTTC. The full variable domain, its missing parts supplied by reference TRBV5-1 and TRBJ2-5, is KAGVTQTPRYLIKTRGQQVTLSCSPISGHRSVSWYQQTPGQGLQFLFEYFSETQRNKGNFPGRFSGRQFSNSRSEMNVSTLELGDSALYLCASSVLGLVGETQYFGPGTRLLVL.

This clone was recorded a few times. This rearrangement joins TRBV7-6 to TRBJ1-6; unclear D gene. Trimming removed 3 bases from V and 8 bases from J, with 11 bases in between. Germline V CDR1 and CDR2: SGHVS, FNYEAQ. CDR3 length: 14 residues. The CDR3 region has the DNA TGTGCCAGCAGCTTCCGGGAAGGCGATTCACCCCTCCACTTT. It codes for CASSFREGDSPLHF.

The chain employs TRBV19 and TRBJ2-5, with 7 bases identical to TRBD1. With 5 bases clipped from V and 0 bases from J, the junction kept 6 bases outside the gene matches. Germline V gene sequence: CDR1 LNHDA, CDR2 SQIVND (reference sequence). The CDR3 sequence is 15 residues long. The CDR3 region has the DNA TGTGCCAGTAGTTCATACAGGGGCGACCAAGAGACCCAGTACTTC. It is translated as CASSSYRGDQETQYF.

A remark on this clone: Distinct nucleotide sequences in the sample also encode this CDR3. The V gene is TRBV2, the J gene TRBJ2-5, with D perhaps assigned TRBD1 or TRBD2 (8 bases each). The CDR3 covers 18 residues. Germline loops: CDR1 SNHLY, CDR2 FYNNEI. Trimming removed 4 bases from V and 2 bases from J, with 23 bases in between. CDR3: CASSVEGRGRGGQETQYF. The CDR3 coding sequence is TGTGCCAGCAGTGTGGAAGGCAGGGGGCGCGGGGGGCAAGAGACCCAGTACTTC.

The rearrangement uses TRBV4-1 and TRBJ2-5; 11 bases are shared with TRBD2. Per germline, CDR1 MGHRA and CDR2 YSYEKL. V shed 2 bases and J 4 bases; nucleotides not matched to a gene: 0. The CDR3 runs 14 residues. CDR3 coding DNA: TGCGCCAGCAGCCAAACTAGCGGGGGAGAGACCCAGTACTTC. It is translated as CASSQTSGGETQYF.

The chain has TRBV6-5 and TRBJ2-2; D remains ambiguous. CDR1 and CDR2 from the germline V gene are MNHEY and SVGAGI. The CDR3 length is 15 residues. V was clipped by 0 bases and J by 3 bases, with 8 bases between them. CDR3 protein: CASSYSSRYTGELFF. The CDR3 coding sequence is TGTGCCAGCAGTTACTCGTCCCGCTACACCGGGGAGCTGTTTTTT.

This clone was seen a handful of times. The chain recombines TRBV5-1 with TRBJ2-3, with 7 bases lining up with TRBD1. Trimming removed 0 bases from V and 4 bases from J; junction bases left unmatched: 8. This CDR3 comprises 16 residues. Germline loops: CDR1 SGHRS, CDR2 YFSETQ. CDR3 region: CASSLVAGGTSDTQYF. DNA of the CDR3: TGCGCCAGCAGCTTGGTGGCAGGGGGTACCTCAGATACGCAGTATTTT. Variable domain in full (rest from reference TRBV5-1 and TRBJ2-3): KAGVTQTPRYLIKTRGQQVTLSCSPISGHRSVSWYQQTPGQGLQFLFEYFSETQRNKGNFPGRFSGRQFSNSRSEMNVSTLELGDSALYLCASSLVAGGTSDTQYFGPGTRLTVL.

In DNA form, the CDR3 reads TGCGCCAGCAGCCAAGGGGGGGGGCTAGATGAAAAACTGTTTTTT. Its protein product is CASSQGGGLDEKLFF. The rearrangement links TRBV4-3 to TRBJ1-4, with D tentatively TRBD1 (6 bases). Trimming took 1 base from V and 6 from J, leaving 12 bases between them. Germline CDR1 is LGHNA and CDR2 is YSLEER. This CDR3 region has 15 residues.

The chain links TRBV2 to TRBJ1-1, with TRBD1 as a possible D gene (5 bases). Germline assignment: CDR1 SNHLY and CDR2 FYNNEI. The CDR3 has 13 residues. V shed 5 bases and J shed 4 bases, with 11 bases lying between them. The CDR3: CASSFRVSTEAFF. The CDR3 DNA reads TGTGCCAGCAGTTTCAGGGTGTCCACTGAAGCTTTCTTT.

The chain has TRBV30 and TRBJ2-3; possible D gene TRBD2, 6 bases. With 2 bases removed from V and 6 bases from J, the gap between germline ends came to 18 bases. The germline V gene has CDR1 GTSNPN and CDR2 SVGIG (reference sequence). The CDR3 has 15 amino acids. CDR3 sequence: CAWSFWRGPGDTQYF. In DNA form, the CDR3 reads TGTGCCTGGAGTTTTTGGCGGGGCCCCGGGGATACGCAGTATTTT.

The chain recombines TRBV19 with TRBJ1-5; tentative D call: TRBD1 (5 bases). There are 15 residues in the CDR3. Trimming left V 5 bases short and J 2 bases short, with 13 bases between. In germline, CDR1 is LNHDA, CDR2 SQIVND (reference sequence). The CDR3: CASSPREGGNQPQHF. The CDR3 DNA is TGTGCCAGTAGTCCTCGGGAAGGGGGCAATCAGCCCCAGCATTTT.